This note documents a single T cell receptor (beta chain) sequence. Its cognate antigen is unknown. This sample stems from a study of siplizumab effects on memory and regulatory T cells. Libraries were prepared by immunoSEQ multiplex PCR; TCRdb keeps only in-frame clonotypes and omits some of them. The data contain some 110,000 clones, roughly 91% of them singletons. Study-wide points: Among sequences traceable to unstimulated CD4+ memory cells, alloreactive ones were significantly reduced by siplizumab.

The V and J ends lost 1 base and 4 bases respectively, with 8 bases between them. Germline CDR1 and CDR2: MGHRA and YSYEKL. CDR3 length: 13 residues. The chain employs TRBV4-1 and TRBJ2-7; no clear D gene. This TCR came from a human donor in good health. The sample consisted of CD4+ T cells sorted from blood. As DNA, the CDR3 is TGCGCCAGCAGCCAAGCCCCAGTATACGAGCAGTACTTC. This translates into CASSQAPVYEQYF.